The 8 T cell receptor beta chains below come from one sample, sequenced in a study of OX40 agonist ivuxolimab in advanced cancers. The protocol was immunoSEQ multiplex PCR, while the TCRdb copy is restricted to in-frame clones and leaves out a portion. Of some 150,000 clones in the sample, less than 95% are singletons; the top ten hold around 0.99%. Sequencing used CD4+ or CD8+ T cells sorted from blood, obtained in a trial of the OX40 agonist ivuxolimab. These receptors all stem from an adult with an advanced solid tumor such as melanoma, head and neck, liver or kidney cancer.

V is TRBV2 and J is TRBJ1-5, with 7 bases identical to TRBD1. With V trimmed by 6 bases and J by 7 bases, 6 bases remained unmatched. This CDR3 region has 13 residues. Germline V gene sequence: CDR1 SNHLY, CDR2 FYNNEI. The CDR3 spells CASSWDSEQPQHF. The CDR3 nucleotides read TGTGCCAGCAGCTGGGACAGCGAACAGCCCCAGCATTTT.

The CDR3 sequence: CAIKRALNTEAFF. In nucleotides, the CDR3 is TGTGCCATCAAACGGGCCCTGAACACTGAAGCTTTCTTT. The chain couples TRBV10-3 to TRBJ1-1; D unresolved. In germline, CDR1 is ENHRY, CDR2 SYGVKD. CDR3 size: 13 residues. With 7 bases removed from V and 0 bases from J, the gap between germline ends came to 9 bases.

The chain has TRBV10-3 and TRBJ2-1; D is unresolved. The V end lost 4 bases, the J end lost 5 bases, and 12 bases lay between the germline ends. This CDR3 has 14 amino acids. Germline CDR1 is ENHRY and CDR2 is SYGVKD. As DNA, the CDR3 is TGTGCCATCAGTGGACTCATCGACGACAATGAGCAGTTCTTC. This sequence encodes CAISGLIDDNEQFF.

The genes are TRBV9 and TRBJ2-1; D possibly corresponds to TRBD1 (6 bases). Trimming shortened V by 3 bases and J by 0 bases, and 13 bases separated the two germline ends. The CDR3 is made up of 16 amino acids. Germline CDR1 SGDLS, CDR2 YYNGEE. The CDR3 DNA follows: TGTGCCAGCAGCGCACCGCAGGGGAGCTCCTACAATGAGCAGTTCTTC. Translating gives CASSAPQGSSYNEQFF.

This chain uses TRBV5-1 with TRBJ2-1, with TRBD2 matching 12 bases. V lost 4 bases and J lost 4; bases outside the gene matches: 3. This CDR3 region has 15 residues. Germline assignment: CDR1 SGHRS and CDR2 YFSETQ. This CDR3 is CASSPGTSGYNEQFF. The CDR3 DNA is TGCGCCAGCAGCCCCGGGACTAGCGGGTACAATGAGCAGTTCTTC.

CDR3 DNA: TGTGCCAGCAGTTTACCCCGGGACAATAGCAATCAGCCCCAGCATTTT. Encoded protein: CASSLPRDNSNQPQHF. This chain joins TRBV28 and TRBJ1-5, with D tentatively TRBD1 (6 bases). Germline CDR1 is MDHEN and CDR2 is SYDVKM. This CDR3 region has 16 residues. V was clipped by 2 bases and J by 0 bases, with 11 bases between them.

The rearrangement links TRBV5-6 to TRBJ2-7, with D hard to call. Trimming took 10 bases from V and 3 from J, leaving 32 bases between them. CDR1 and CDR2 from the germline V gene are SGHDT and YYEEEE. The CDR3 length is 18 residues. The CDR3 nucleotides read TGTGCCTCAGCAGAAGCTTTGTCGGTGGGAACGTTAGTCTACGAGCAGTACTTC. Translated: CASAEALSVGTLVYEQYF.

The chain uses TRBV5-4 and TRBJ1-2; D call uncertain. This CDR3 is built from 15 residues. V was pared by 4 bases and J by 3 bases, with 16 bases between. CDR1 is SGHNT and CDR2 is YYREEE in the germline V gene (reference sequence). The chain's CDR3 is CASSPTPTSDYGYTF. As DNA, the CDR3 is TGTGCCAGCAGCCCGACTCCGACTAGCGACTATGGCTACACCTTC.